The 4 T cell receptor beta chains in this list originate from one sample, sequenced in a study of blood T cell repertoires in COVID-19. TCRdb's table, derived via immunoSEQ multiplex PCR, lists solely in-frame clones and lacks some. This sample has 80,000 to 100,000 clones; roughly 80% occur once, and the top ten carry less than 4.5%. Sequences were obtained from peripheral blood. These TCRs come from a man aged 55 to 70 with acute or convalescent COVID-19.

The CDR3 sequence: CASSIIAGAANEQFF. The CDR3 region has the DNA TGTGCCAGCAGCATCATAGCGGGAGCAGCCAATGAGCAGTTCTTC. The chain uses TRBV7-2 and TRBJ2-1; 9 bases are shared with TRBD2. The CDR3 length is 15 residues. The germline CDR1 and CDR2 sequences are SGHTA and FQGNSA. Losses at the gene ends were 5 bases for V and 6 bases for J; bases not matched to a gene: 8. Together with reference TRBV7-2 and TRBJ2-1, the CDR3 gives the full variable domain: GAGVSQSPSNKVTEKGKDVELRCDPISGHTALYWYRQSLGQGLEFLIYFQGNSAPDKSGLPSDRFSAERTGGSVSTLTIQRTQQEDSAVYLCASSIIAGAANEQFFGPGTRLTVL.

The chain employs TRBV9 and TRBJ2-1; D remains unclear. Trimming removed 3 bases at V and 8 bases at J, with 12 bases between. Germline CDR1 SGDLS, CDR2 YYNGEE. The CDR3 length is 13 residues. The CDR3 loop is CASSGRLSHEQFF. The CDR3 nucleotides are TGTGCCAGCAGCGGGAGACTGTCCCATGAGCAGTTCTTC.

This clone was observed a few times. The chain links TRBV4-2 to TRBJ1-4, with unresolved D. V lost 5 bases and J lost 0, with 16 bases in between. Looked up from germline, CDR1 is LGHNA and CDR2 is YNFKEQ. The CDR3 sequence is 17 residues long. The CDR3 loop reads CASSGVGWGATNEKLFF. CDR3 DNA: TGTGCCAGCAGCGGAGTCGGATGGGGAGCAACTAATGAAAAACTGTTTTTT.

CDR3 nucleotide sequence: TGTGCCAGCTCCCCGGAGCGGGGGCTTCAGCCCCAGCATTTT. Residues: CASSPERGLQPQHF. This chain links TRBV18 with TRBJ1-5; tentatively, D is TRBD1 (6 bases). From germline, CDR1 is KGHSH and CDR2 LQKENI. V was clipped by 6 bases and J by 6 bases, with 15 bases between them. This CDR3 contains 14 residues.